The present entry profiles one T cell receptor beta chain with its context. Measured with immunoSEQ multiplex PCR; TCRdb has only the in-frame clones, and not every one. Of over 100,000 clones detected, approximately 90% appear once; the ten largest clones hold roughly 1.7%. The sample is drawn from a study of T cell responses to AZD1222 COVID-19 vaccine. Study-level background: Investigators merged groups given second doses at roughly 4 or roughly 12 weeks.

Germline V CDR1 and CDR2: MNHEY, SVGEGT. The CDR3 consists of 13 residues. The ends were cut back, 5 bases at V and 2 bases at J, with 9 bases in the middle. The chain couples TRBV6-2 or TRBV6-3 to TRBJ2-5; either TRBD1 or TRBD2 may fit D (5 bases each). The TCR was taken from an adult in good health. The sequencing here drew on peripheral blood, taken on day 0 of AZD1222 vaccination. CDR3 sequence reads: CASSGDEQETQYF. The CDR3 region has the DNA TGTGCCAGCAGTGGGGACGAACAAGAGACCCAGTACTTC.